This TCR beta chain came from a study of CD8 T cells in ankylosing spondylitis. Notes on the study in general: Prior literature has documented some motif variants in synovial fluid and blood from reactive arthritis. Relatively rare in peripheral blood, disease-linked clones were also CD8+. What seemed typical of ankylosing spondylitis blood was a TCR beta motif built from roughly 8 highly homologous variants.

In this sample, this clonotype turned up a few times. Its target is not known. Trimming removed 3 bases from V and 8 bases from J, with 17 bases in between. There are 14 residues in the CDR3. CDR1 is DFQATT, CDR2 SNEGSKA, per germline (reference sequence). TCRdb reprocessed the 5' RACE reads via MiXCR and lists one record per CDR3 protein. The table lists hundreds of thousands of distinct CDR3 sequences, approximately 10% of them singletons. The receptor was derived from a male donor with ankylosing spondylitis. V is TRBV20-1 and J is TRBJ2-1; D is perhaps TRBD2 (6 bases). Sequenced sample: blood, either unsorted or a sorted T cell fraction (not recorded which). CDR3 bases: TGCAGTGCTAGTAGGCGGGGTCTGGTCGATGAGCAGTTCTTC. Its protein product is CSASRRGLVDEQFF.